Following are 7 T cell receptor beta chains from one sample sequenced in a study of T cells in Graves' hyperthyroidism and ophthalmopathy. From RNA transcripts, TCR beta CDR3 regions were amplified. First-round RT-PCR with HTBI primers amplified the TCR CDR3 region. TCRdb called the multiplex PCR reads again in MiXCR, with one record for every CDR3 protein. In the table there are about 300,000 distinct CDR3 sequences, about an eighth of which are singletons. The sample comprised blood. Every receptor here comes from a woman aged 25 to 39 with Graves' hyperthyroidism that later progressed to Graves' ophthalmopathy.

This chain connects TRBV9 to TRBJ1-2; D perhaps matches TRBD1 (6 bases). The CDR3 has 15 residues. Looked up from germline, CDR1 is SGDLS and CDR2 is YYNGEE. V was trimmed by 4 bases and J by 0 bases, leaving 13 bases between them. The CDR3 here is CASSPGGASNYGYTF. The CDR3 DNA follows: TGTGCCAGCAGCCCTGGGGGGGCCTCTAACTATGGCTACACCTTC.

This clonotype appeared a few times. The V gene is TRBV7-9, the J gene TRBJ1-1, with unresolved D. V lost 6 bases and J 0 bases, leaving 8 bases between the germline ends. This CDR3 comprises 13 residues. Germline CDR1 and CDR2: SEHNR and FQNEAQ (reference sequence). The CDR3 reads CASRENLNTEAFF. CDR3 in DNA: TGTGCCAGCAGGGAAAATTTGAACACTGAAGCTTTCTTT.

This clonotype was recorded a few times. A much bigger clone sits one base away, suggesting this may be a read error. This chain joins TRBV6-2 or TRBV6-3 and TRBJ1-4; the D gene is possibly TRBD1 (5 bases). The CDR3 consists of 15 residues. Per the germline V gene, CDR1 is MNHEY and CDR2 is SVGEGT. CDR3 loop: CASSTPRQGSEKLLF. The CDR3 DNA sequence: TGTGCCAGCAGTACCCCCCGGCAGGGAAGTGAAAAACTGCTTTTT.

This clonotype was seen ten or more times. V is TRBV3-1 and J is TRBJ2-5; D remains ambiguous. The CDR3 sequence is 16 residues long. V was shortened by 0 bases and J by 1 base, with 12 bases between the two germline ends. Germline V lookup: CDR1 LGHDT, CDR2 YNNKEL (reference sequence). The CDR3 DNA sequence: TGTGCCAGCAGCCAAGAGGGCCTCACAACCCAAGAGACCCAGTACTTC. It encodes CASSQEGLTTQETQYF.

This clonotype was seen a handful of times. The chain employs TRBV4-2 and TRBJ1-1; D is uncertain. V lost 3 bases and J 6 bases, leaving 17 bases between the germline ends. Germline V CDR1 and CDR2: LGHNA, YNFKEQ. The CDR3 is made up of 15 amino acids. The CDR3 is CASSQEKGSSAEAFF. CDR3 nucleotide sequence: TGTGCCAGCAGCCAGGAGAAAGGGAGTTCCGCTGAAGCTTTCTTT.

The chain recombines TRBV2 with TRBJ2-7; weak D call: TRBD1 (6 bases). Trimming stripped 7 bases from V and 3 bases from J, with 10 bases between. This CDR3 has 12 amino acids. Germline V CDR1 and CDR2: SNHLY, FYNNEI. In DNA form, the CDR3 reads TGTGCCAGCATTGGCAGGGGCTACGAGCAGTACTTC. Translation gives CASIGRGYEQYF. Using reference TRBV2 and TRBJ2-7 for the parts outside the CDR3, the full variable domain is EPEVTQTPSHQVTQMGQEVILRCVPISNHLYFYWYRQILGQKVEFLVSFYNNEISEKSEIFDDQFSVERPDGSNFTLKIRSTKLEDSAMYFCASIGRGYEQYFGPGTRLTVT.

This clonotype was seen ten or more times. The chain uses TRBV12-3 or TRBV12-4 and TRBJ2-5, with TRBD1 identical over 7 bases. Trimming removed 8 bases from V and 7 bases from J; junction bases left unmatched: 13. This CDR3 comprises 14 residues. The CDR3: CASVKTGNELTQYF. CDR3 nucleotides: TGTGCCAGCGTTAAGACAGGGAACGAACTGACCCAGTACTTC.